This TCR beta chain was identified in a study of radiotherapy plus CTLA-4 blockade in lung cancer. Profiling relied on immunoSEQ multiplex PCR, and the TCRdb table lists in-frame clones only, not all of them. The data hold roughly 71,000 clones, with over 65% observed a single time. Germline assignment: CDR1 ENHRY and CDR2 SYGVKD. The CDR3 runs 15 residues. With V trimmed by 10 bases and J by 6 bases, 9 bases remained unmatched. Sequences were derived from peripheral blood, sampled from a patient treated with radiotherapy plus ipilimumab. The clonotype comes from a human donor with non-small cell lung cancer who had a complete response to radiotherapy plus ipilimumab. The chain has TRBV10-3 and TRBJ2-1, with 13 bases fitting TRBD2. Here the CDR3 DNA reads TGTGCCACCGGGGGTTGGACTAGCGGGGGCAATGAGCAGTTCTTC. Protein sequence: CATGGWTSGGNEQFF.